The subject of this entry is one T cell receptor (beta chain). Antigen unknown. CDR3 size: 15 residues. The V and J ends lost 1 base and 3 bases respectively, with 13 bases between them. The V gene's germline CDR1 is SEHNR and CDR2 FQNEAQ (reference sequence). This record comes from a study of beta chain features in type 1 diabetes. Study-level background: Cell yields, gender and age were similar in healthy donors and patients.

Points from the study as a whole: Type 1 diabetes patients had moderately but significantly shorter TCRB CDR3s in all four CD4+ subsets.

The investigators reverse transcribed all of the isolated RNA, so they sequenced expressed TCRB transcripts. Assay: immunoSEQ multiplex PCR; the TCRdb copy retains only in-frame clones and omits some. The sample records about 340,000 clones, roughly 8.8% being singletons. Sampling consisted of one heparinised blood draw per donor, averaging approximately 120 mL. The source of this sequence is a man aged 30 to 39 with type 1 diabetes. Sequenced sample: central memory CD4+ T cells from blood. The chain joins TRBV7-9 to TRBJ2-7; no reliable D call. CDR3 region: CASSLEAGMGYEQYF. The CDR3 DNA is TGTGCCAGCAGCTTAGAGGCTGGGATGGGCTACGAGCAGTACTTC.